The 21 T cell receptor beta chains below come from one sample, sequenced in a study of glioma-infiltrating T cells after dendritic cell vaccination. TCRdb's table, derived via immunoSEQ multiplex PCR, lists solely in-frame clones and lacks some. The table has about 64,000 clones, 82% seen once. The sequenced sample was blood, obtained before dendritic cell vaccination. The receptor source for this set is a human donor with glioblastoma.

The gene calls are TRBV5-4 and TRBJ2-2; 7 positions match TRBD2. Germline lookup yields CDR1 SGHNT and CDR2 YYREEE (reference sequence). This CDR3 is 15 amino acids long. V lost 0 bases, J lost 3 bases, and 2 bases stayed unmatched. The CDR3 bases are TGTGCCAGCAGCTTGGCCCTAGCGGACACCGGGGAGCTGTTTTTT. This translates into CASSLALADTGELFF.

This chain links TRBV7-9 with TRBJ2-2; D not resolved. Trimming removed 0 bases at V and 6 bases at J, with 8 bases between. In germline, CDR1 is SEHNR, CDR2 FQNEAQ (reference sequence). The CDR3 covers 14 residues. For the CDR3, the DNA is TGTGCCAGCAGCTTAGCTAATCTTGCCGGGGAGCTGTTTTTT. As protein: CASSLANLAGELFF.

This clone was recorded only once. The genes are TRBV18 and TRBJ2-5; TRBD2 aligns across 14 bases. The DNA end is a closer match to TRBJ2-7, so the J assignment may be wrong. In germline, CDR1 is KGHSH, CDR2 LQKENI. CDR3 length: 17 amino acids. CDR3 bases: TGTGCCAGCTCACCGTCCTCGGGGACTAGCGGGGGCTACGAGCAGTACTTC. This codes for CASSPSSGTSGGYEQYF.

The chain combines TRBV5-4 with TRBJ1-1; D perhaps matches TRBD1 (6 bases). CDR3 length equals 17 residues. Germline-derived CDR1 and CDR2 are SGHNT and YYREEE (reference sequence). Trimming took 0 bases from V and 2 from J, leaving 17 bases between them. CDR3 region: CASSLVGGGHINTEAFF. CDR3 sequence (DNA): TGTGCCAGCAGCTTGGTCGGCGGGGGGCACATTAACACTGAAGCTTTCTTT.

The genes are TRBV6-1 and TRBJ1-3, with D hard to call. This CDR3 comprises 13 residues. Germline assignment: CDR1 MNHNS and CDR2 SASEGT. V was clipped by 2 bases and J by 4 bases, with 6 bases between them. Here the CDR3 DNA reads TGTGCCAGCAGTGAAAGCGGCGGAAACACCATATATTTT. Its translation: CASSESGGNTIYF.

J is TRBJ1-4 and V is TRBV4-1, with TRBD1 matching 10 bases. This CDR3 spans 16 amino acids. V gave up 0 bases and J gave up 7 bases; unmatched junction bases: 5. The germline CDR1 and CDR2 sequences are MGHRA and YSYEKL. Here the CDR3 DNA reads TGCGCCAGCAGCCAAGACCGGGGGACAGGGGCTGAAAAACTGTTTTTT. Translating gives CASSQDRGTGAEKLFF.

The chain recombines TRBV6-1 with TRBJ2-7; TRBD2 might be the D (6 bases). This CDR3 has 12 amino acids. Per germline, CDR1 MNHNS and CDR2 SASEGT. Trimming stripped 7 bases from V and 3 bases from J, with 10 bases between. CDR3 in DNA: TGTGCCAGCACCCTGGGGGGCTACGAGCAGTACTTC. Protein product: CASTLGGYEQYF.

The V and J genes are TRBV30 and TRBJ1-2; a weak D match, TRBD1 (6 bases). CDR3 length: 14 amino acids. V dropped 1 base and J dropped 0 bases, with 9 bases sitting between them. CDR1 and CDR2 from the germline V gene are GTSNPN and SVGIG (reference sequence). The CDR3 protein is CAWSGDTSNYGYTF. CDR3 bases: TGTGCCTGGAGTGGGGACACCTCTAACTATGGCTACACCTTC.

The CDR3 protein is CASSQKTSGGDNEQFF. In DNA, the CDR3 is TGCGCCAGCAGCCAGAAGACTAGCGGGGGGGATAATGAGCAGTTCTTC. The chain couples TRBV5-1 to TRBJ2-1, with 14 bases lining up with TRBD2. This CDR3 contains 16 residues. CDR1 SGHRS and CDR2 YFSETQ come from the germline V gene. V lost 4 bases and J lost 7; bases outside the gene matches: 7.

The chain carries TRBV4-1 and TRBJ1-3; D not certain. Trimming cost V 1 base and J 0 bases, with 13 bases left between them. Germline CDR1 reads MGHRA; CDR2 reads YSYEKL. This CDR3 contains 17 residues. The DNA of the CDR3 is TGCGCCAGCAGCCAAGTTCGGCAGGTAACCTCTGGAAACACCATATATTTT. It is translated as CASSQVRQVTSGNTIYF.

The chain links TRBV7-8 to TRBJ1-3; D is possibly TRBD1 (6 bases). Trimming removed 8 bases at V and 0 bases at J, with 17 bases between. This CDR3 spans 16 amino acids. Germline V gene sequence: CDR1 SGHVS, CDR2 FQNEAQ. The CDR3 sequence: CASGATGPSSGNTIYF. CDR3 nucleotides: TGTGCCAGCGGGGCGACAGGTCCGTCCTCTGGAAACACCATATATTTT.

The chain links TRBV30 to TRBJ1-3; D call uncertain. Per the germline V gene, CDR1 is GTSNPN and CDR2 is SVGIG (reference sequence). Trimming pared 0 bases from V and 0 bases from J, leaving 6 bases between. The CDR3 is 14 residues long. The CDR3 protein is CAWSVSVSGNTIYF. The CDR3 DNA follows: TGTGCCTGGAGTGTAAGCGTCTCTGGAAACACCATATATTTT.

V usage is TRBV18 and J usage is TRBJ1-1, with 8 bases identical to TRBD1. Germline V lookup: CDR1 KGHSH, CDR2 LQKENI. V gave up 8 bases and J gave up 1 base; unmatched junction bases: 6. This CDR3 is built from 14 residues. CDR3 protein: CASLPTGANTEAFF. The CDR3 DNA sequence: TGTGCCAGCCTACCGACAGGGGCGAACACTGAAGCTTTCTTT.

CDR3 sequence (DNA): TGCAGCGTTGGCAGGACAAGTACCTACGAGCAGTACTTC. It codes for CSVGRTSTYEQYF. This chain joins TRBV29-1 and TRBJ2-7; the D gene is possibly TRBD1 (5 bases). The CDR3 spans 13 residues. The V end was cut by 4 bases, the J end by 2 bases, with 12 bases between. The V gene's germline CDR1 is SQVTM and CDR2 ANQGSEA.

The chain uses TRBV5-6 and TRBJ2-7; TRBD2 matches at 8 bases. CDR1 and CDR2 (germline): SGHDT, YYEEEE. This CDR3 is built from 16 residues. Unmatched junction bases numbered 10, after V lost 1 base and J lost 4 bases. DNA of the CDR3: TGTGCCAGCAGCTTGTCGTTGGCGGGGGGAGTATACGAGCAGTACTTC. Amino acids: CASSLSLAGGVYEQYF.

The CDR3 coding sequence is TGTGCCAGCAGCTTAAGTAGCGGGGGGAGGGATGAGCAGTTCTTC. This codes for CASSLSSGGRDEQFF. The V gene is TRBV13, the J gene TRBJ2-1, with TRBD2 matching over 10 bases. Germline V gene lookup returns CDR1 PRHDT and CDR2 FYEKMQ (reference sequence). Trimming removed 2 bases from V and 8 bases from J; junction bases left unmatched: 6. This CDR3 contains 15 residues.

For the CDR3, the DNA is TGTGCCAGTACTCCCCAGGGGGCTTTATACAATGAGCAGTTCTTC. It yields the protein CASTPQGALYNEQFF. The genes are TRBV19 and TRBJ2-1; 8 positions agree with TRBD1. After removal of 7 bases from V and 4 bases from J, the junction contained 9 bases not matched to a gene. Germline CDR1 and CDR2: LNHDA and SQIVND (reference sequence). This CDR3 comprises 15 residues. The full variable domain, completed using reference TRBV19 and TRBJ2-1, is DGGITQSPKYLFRKEGQNVTLSCEQNLNHDAMYWYRQDPGQGLRLIYYSQIVNDFQKGDIAEGYSVSREKKESFPLTVTSAQKNPTAFYLCASTPQGALYNEQFFGPGTRLTVL.

V and J are TRBV7-9 and TRBJ1-2, with 7 positions matching TRBD1. The CDR3 is 13 residues long. V trimming: 4 bases; J trimming: 5 bases; junction bases outside the gene matches: 4. Germline CDR1 and CDR2: SEHNR and FQNEAQ (reference sequence). CDR3 in amino acids: CASSSDRVYGYTF. CDR3 nucleotides: TGTGCCAGCAGCTCCGACAGGGTATATGGCTACACCTTC.

J is TRBJ2-2 and V is TRBV30; 7 nucleotides agree with TRBD2. V shed 2 bases, J shed 1 base, and the junction held 4 bases outside the gene matches. This CDR3 is 15 amino acids long. The germline V gene encodes CDR1 GTSNPN and CDR2 SVGIG (reference sequence). CDR3 loop: CAWSRGGGNTGELFF. The CDR3, as DNA: TGTGCCTGGAGTCGGGGCGGGGGGAACACCGGGGAGCTGTTTTTT.

This clone occurred a few times. J is TRBJ1-5 and V is TRBV6-5, with D perhaps matching TRBD1 (5 bases). The CDR3 spans 13 residues. Deletions cut 5 bases from V and 7 bases from J, with 12 bases between. Germline V gives CDR1 MNHEY, CDR2 SVGAGI. CDR3 sequence (DNA): TGTGCCAGCAGTGGAGGGGTGGGACAGCCCCAGCATTTT. Translated: CASSGGVGQPQHF.

The rearrangement links TRBV10-2 to TRBJ2-1; TRBD2 matches 8 bases. The ends lost 5 bases at V and 12 bases at J; junction bases unmatched: 15. CDR1 and CDR2 (germline): WSHSY, SAAADI. The CDR3 is 15 amino acids. The CDR3: CASSMGGTSYPGQFF. For the CDR3, the DNA is TGCGCCAGCAGTATGGGCGGGACTAGTTACCCTGGGCAGTTCTTC.